The 17 T cell receptor beta chains listed next were all sequenced from one sample in a study of shared clonotypes between healthy human individuals. Sequenced by immunoSEQ multiplex PCR; TCRdb stores in-frame clones only, minus some. The repertoire includes 800,000 to 1,200,000 clones, roughly 74% of them detected once, and about 0.52% sits in the top ten. Sequences were obtained from memory CD4+ T cells from PBMCs. Sample subset: CD45RA-negative fraction. The receptors originated from a man aged 18 to 30 in good health. Some clones in this sample may be carry-over from other donors' samples.

This chain links TRBV2 with TRBJ2-1; a weak D match, TRBD2 (5 bases). This CDR3 has 15 amino acids. Germline CDR1 is SNHLY and CDR2 is FYNNEI. V was trimmed by 4 bases and J by 2 bases, leaving 12 bases between them. The CDR3 sequence: CASSGKSGAYNEQFF. In nucleotides, the CDR3 is TGTGCCAGCAGTGGTAAGAGCGGAGCCTACAATGAGCAGTTCTTC.

V is TRBV11-2 and J is TRBJ1-4; no firm D call. The CDR3 has 15 amino acids. V lost 3 bases, J lost 4 bases, and 12 bases lay in between. From germline, CDR1 is SGHAT and CDR2 FQNNGV. The CDR3 nucleotides read TGTGCCAGCAGCTTTAAGACCGCCGTTAATGAAAAACTGTTTTTT. Translation: CASSFKTAVNEKLFF.

The chain is built from TRBV5-1 and TRBJ2-1; no reliable D call. The germline V gene has CDR1 SGHRS and CDR2 YFSETQ. Trimming took 0 bases from V and 2 from J, leaving 12 bases between them. CDR3 size: 16 residues. The CDR3 nucleotides are TGCGCCAGCAGCTTGGTAGCTCTTGGGGCCTACAATGAGCAGTTCTTC. Its protein product is CASSLVALGAYNEQFF.

The V gene is TRBV2, the J gene TRBJ1-5; 7 bases align to TRBD1. The CDR3 has 18 amino acids. Germline CDR1 and CDR2: SNHLY and FYNNEI. V was pared by 6 bases and J by 0 bases, with 14 bases of the junction left unmatched. CDR3 loop: CASRRTGLSLYSNQPQHF. In DNA, the CDR3 is TGTGCCAGCAGGAGGACAGGACTCAGCCTTTATAGCAATCAGCCCCAGCATTTT.

This clone was observed a single time. This chain connects TRBV19 to TRBJ2-2; a possible D gene is TRBD1 (6 bases). CDR3 length: 15 residues. Trimming removed 6 bases at V and 3 bases at J, with 14 bases between. Germline V gives CDR1 LNHDA, CDR2 SQIVND (reference sequence). The DNA for the CDR3 is TGTGCCAGTAGCGACAGGATCTCGCACACCGGGGAGCTGTTTTTT. Encoded protein: CASSDRISHTGELFF.

This sequence joins TRBV7-2 and TRBJ2-2, with 7 bases that match TRBD2. Germline lookup yields CDR1 SGHTA and CDR2 FQGNSA. The V and J ends lost 4 bases and 2 bases, in that order; junction bases with no gene match: 4. This CDR3 contains 15 residues. CDR3 nucleotide sequence: TGTGCCAGCAGCTCGAGACTAGCAAACACCGGGGAGCTGTTTTTT. This sequence encodes CASSSRLANTGELFF.

The V and J genes are TRBV11-2 and TRBJ2-1, with D possibly TRBD2 on 5 matching bases. CDR1 is SGHAT and CDR2 is FQNNGV in the germline V gene. The CDR3 totals 18 residues. Trimming took 1 base from V and 5 from J, leaving 21 bases between them. The CDR3 loop is CASSLGRDSHQRDNEQFF. For the CDR3, the DNA is TGTGCCAGCAGCTTAGGCCGGGATAGCCATCAGCGAGACAATGAGCAGTTCTTC.

A single count supports this clone. The chain joins TRBV4-2 to TRBJ1-5, with 9 bases aligning to TRBD1. The germline V gene has CDR1 LGHNA and CDR2 YNFKEQ. Trimming cost V 0 bases and J 5 bases; bases outside gene matches: 8. This CDR3 spans 17 amino acids. This chain's CDR3 is CASSQDSGTGIHQPQHF. The DNA of the CDR3 is TGTGCCAGCAGCCAAGATTCCGGGACAGGGATTCATCAGCCCCAGCATTTT.

The rearrangement uses TRBV4-2 and TRBJ2-3; D gene uncertain. Germline values: CDR1 LGHNA, CDR2 YNFKEQ. The CDR3 is made up of 13 amino acids. V was trimmed by 0 bases and J by 4 bases, leaving 5 bases between them. The CDR3 DNA is TGTGCCAGCAGCCAAGAGTCTTCAGATACGCAGTATTTT. It yields the protein CASSQESSDTQYF.

The V and J genes are TRBV7-9 and TRBJ2-2; no firm D call. Trimming cost V 1 base and J 3 bases, with 9 bases left between them. The CDR3 contains 15 residues. Germline loops: CDR1 SEHNR, CDR2 FQNEAQ (reference sequence). The CDR3 protein is CASSLGGPDTGELFF. The DNA of the CDR3 is TGTGCCAGCAGCTTAGGTGGGCCTGACACCGGGGAGCTGTTTTTT. The full variable domain, in which reference TRBV7-9 and TRBJ2-2 provide the parts outside the CDR3, is DTGVSQNPRHKITKRGQNVTFRCDPISEHNRLYWYRQTLGQGPEFLTYFQNEAQLEKSRLLSDRFSAERPKGSFSTLEIQRTEQGDSAMYLCASSLGGPDTGELFFGEGSRLTVL.

The chain combines TRBV5-4 with TRBJ2-1, with 7 bases aligning to TRBD2. The V and J ends lost 2 bases and 9 bases, in that order; junction bases with no gene match: 14. The CDR3 extends over 16 amino acids. Germline lookup yields CDR1 SGHNT and CDR2 YYREEE (reference sequence). DNA for the CDR3: TGTGCCAGCAGCTTAGAACTAGCGAGAGGGGCTGGTGAGCAGTTCTTC. Translated: CASSLELARGAGEQFF.

The chain uses TRBV5-4 and TRBJ2-5; 9 bases line up with TRBD1. The CDR3 is made up of 15 amino acids. Germline V CDR1 and CDR2: SGHNT, YYREEE (reference sequence). J lost 7 bases, V lost 2 bases, and 9 bases had no gene match. CDR3 coding DNA: TGTGCCAGCAGCTTACAGACAGGGGGGCATAGGACCCAGTACTTC. Translating gives CASSLQTGGHRTQYF.

The gene calls are TRBV2 and TRBJ1-1; the D gene is possibly TRBD1 (6 bases). CDR3 size: 15 residues. Germline V gives CDR1 SNHLY, CDR2 FYNNEI. Trimming stripped 4 bases from V and 0 bases from J, with 12 bases between. CDR3 residues: CASSVGTTMNTEAFF. CDR3 DNA: TGTGCCAGCAGTGTCGGGACAACCATGAACACTGAAGCTTTCTTT.

This chain links TRBV4-1 with TRBJ2-3; no definite D call. The V gene lost 4 bases and the J gene lost 10 bases, with 15 bases spanning the gap. The CDR3 spans 13 residues. The germline CDR1 and CDR2 sequences are MGHRA and YSYEKL. The CDR3 region has the DNA TGCGCCAGCAGCCTTCTGCTCGTGGATGCGCAGTATTTT. Amino acid sequence: CASSLLLVDAQYF.

The chain uses TRBV5-4 and TRBJ2-7; 10 nucleotides align to TRBD2. Germline CDR1 reads SGHNT; CDR2 reads YYREEE (reference sequence). Trimming at V came to 4 bases and at J to 5 bases, leaving 15 bases not matched to a gene. This CDR3 is 17 amino acids long. This CDR3 reads CASSRWPSGSFSHEQYF. CDR3 bases: TGTGCCAGCAGCCGGTGGCCTAGCGGGAGTTTTTCCCACGAGCAGTACTTC.

The chain carries TRBV20-1 and TRBJ2-5, with unresolved D. There are 11 residues in the CDR3. Germline V gene data show CDR1 as DFQATT and CDR2 as SNEGSKA (reference sequence). V gave up 4 bases and J gave up 5 bases, with 8 bases separating them. The CDR3 is CSATNPETQYF. In DNA form, the CDR3 reads TGCAGTGCTACGAACCCGGAGACCCAGTACTTC.

This clone has just a few counts. The V call is TRBV25-1, the J call TRBJ2-1; D gene ambiguous. Trimming removed 10 bases at V and 8 bases at J, with 21 bases between. The germline CDR1 and CDR2 sequences are MGHDK and SYGVNS. CDR3 length equals 14 residues. The CDR3 DNA reads as TGTGCCAAACCCGGCGCCCTCAGGTCGGATGAGCAGTTCTTC. This codes for CAKPGALRSDEQFF.